These 7 T cell receptor beta chains came from one sample sequenced in a study of blood T cell repertoires in COVID-19. Measured with immunoSEQ multiplex PCR; TCRdb has only the in-frame clones, and not every one. The sample lists 95,000 to 150,000 clones, around four fifths seen once, with 25% in the top ten. Material: peripheral blood. The receptors here all came from a human donor in a cohort sampled during active COVID-19.

In this sample, this clone turned up a few times. This sequence joins TRBV28 and TRBJ2-7, with 8 bases fitting TRBD1. Germline loops: CDR1 MDHEN, CDR2 SYDVKM. The V and J ends lost 7 bases and 6 bases, in that order; junction bases with no gene match: 5. The CDR3 length is 12 residues. The DNA of the CDR3 is TGTGCCAGCACCGACAGGGGCACCGAGCAGTACTTC. Translated, it gives CASTDRGTEQYF.

About this clone itself: This clone may be a read error of a much larger clone one base away. The chain links TRBV4-2 to TRBJ1-4, with TRBD1 matching over 10 bases. CDR1 is LGHNA, CDR2 YNFKEQ, per germline. The CDR3 totals 14 residues. Germline trimming cut 4 bases from V and 7 bases from J; bases unmatched to any gene: 3. The CDR3 region has the DNA TGTGCCAGCAGCCGGACAGGGGGAGGTGAAAAACTGTTTTTT. Its protein product is CASSRTGGGEKLFF.

Only one count was recorded for this clone. The rearrangement links TRBV5-6 to TRBJ1-5; D gene unclear. This CDR3 region has 13 residues. V lost 5 bases and J lost 9, with 15 bases in between. The germline V gene encodes CDR1 SGHDT and CDR2 YYEEEE. CDR3 protein: CASSRETTGPQHF. Here the CDR3 DNA reads TGTGCCAGCAGTCGGGAGACCACCGGGCCCCAGCATTTT.

This CDR3 is CACNRGYGYTF. CDR3 in DNA: TGTGCCTGCAACCGCGGCTATGGCTACACCTTC. The V and J genes are TRBV30 and TRBJ1-2; D is unresolved. The germline V gene has CDR1 GTSNPN and CDR2 SVGIG (reference sequence). This CDR3 comprises 11 residues. The V gene lost 6 bases and the J gene lost 4 bases, with 9 bases spanning the gap. The full variable domain, in which reference TRBV30 and TRBJ1-2 provide the parts outside the CDR3, is SQTIHQWPATLVQPVGSPLSLECTVEGTSNPNLYWYRQAAGRGLQLLFYSVGIGQISSEVPQNLSASRPQDRQFILSSKKLLLSDSGFYLCACNRGYGYTFGSGTRLTVV.

The CDR3 spells CASSPPSYNEQFF. As DNA, the CDR3 is TGTGCCAGCAGTCCCCCGTCCTACAATGAGCAGTTCTTC. The chain combines TRBV28 with TRBJ2-1; unclear D gene. Germline CDR1 is MDHEN and CDR2 is SYDVKM. V was pared by 5 bases and J by 1 base, with 6 bases between. The CDR3 loop spans 13 amino acids.

This sequence joins TRBV2 and TRBJ1-1, with 7 positions matching TRBD1. V lost 9 bases to trimming and J lost 3 bases; unmatched junction nucleotides: 7. CDR1 SNHLY and CDR2 FYNNEI come from the germline V gene. This CDR3 region has 13 residues. In DNA form, the CDR3 reads TGTGCCAGTTCCGTCAGGGGGGACACTGAAGCTTTCTTT. Protein: CASSVRGDTEAFF.

The chain employs TRBV5-1 and TRBJ1-1; 8 bases align to TRBD1. From germline, CDR1 is SGHRS and CDR2 YFSETQ. V dropped 3 bases and J dropped 5; count of bases not matched to a gene: 6. The CDR3 totals 14 residues. The CDR3 coding sequence is TGCGCCAGCAGCTCAAGCAGGGGGCAAACTGAAGCTTTCTTT. Translated: CASSSSRGQTEAFF.